This record looks at one T cell receptor beta chain sequence and its context. Its specificity is not known. Between the trimmed V and J ends, which lost 6 bases and 4 bases, there was a span of 15 bases. Germline CDR1 is MNHNY and CDR2 is SVGAGI (reference sequence). The CDR3 sequence is 14 residues long. Clones were read by immunoSEQ multiplex PCR, and TCRdb kept only the in-frame ones, dropping some. Of around 34,000 clones listed, over 75% are singletons. The data were obtained in a study of PD-1 blockade in classical Hodgkin lymphoma. Study-level findings and limits: Repertoires differed for reasons still undefined, possibly disease activity or prior therapy.

Each patient relapsed following autologous stem cell transplantation, and prior brentuximab vedotin exposure differed. It was by magnetic negative selection that CD4+ T cells were purified from thawed PBMCs. The receptor comes from a human donor with classical Hodgkin lymphoma. The material sequenced was CD4+ T cells from blood, taken at baseline. The V gene is TRBV6-6, the J gene TRBJ1-2; perhaps TRBD1 as D (5 bases). The CDR3 bases are TGTGCCAGCAGAGGGACGGGGGAGAGCTATGGCTACACCTTC. Residues: CASRGTGESYGYTF.